The sequence of this TCR beta chain was determined in a study of molecular identifiers for immune sequencing clone quantification. Across the study: Replicates partitioned RNA from approximately 22,000 or 94,000 naive CD8 cells into five parts, sequencing four.

Overall study findings and caveats: Over 98% of effector molecules, yet under 1% of naive-cell molecules, were held by clones above 20 RNA copies.

One entry per CDR3 protein, called by TCRdb with MiXCR from the PCR reads. This sample yields approximately 100,000 distinct CDR3 sequences, of which around 33% are seen a single time; 4% to 5% belongs to the top ten. This clonotype showed up many times. Its specificity is not known. Trimming removed 5 bases at V and 3 bases at J, with 10 bases between. Looked up from germline, CDR1 is SEHNR and CDR2 is FQNEAQ (reference sequence). CDR3 length equals 13 residues. The rearrangement uses TRBV7-9 and TRBJ2-5; tentatively, D is TRBD2 (6 bases). Input material: naive CD8+ T cells from blood, with Jurkat cell RNA spiked in. The subset: FACS-sorted CD8+CD4-CCR7+CD45RA+ naive T cells. The receptor was derived from a human donor in good health. Some libraries in this study had Jurkat cell RNA spiked in. CDR3 DNA: TGTGCCAGCAGCCCGGGGGTAAAAGAGACCCAGTACTTC. Translated: CASSPGVKETQYF.